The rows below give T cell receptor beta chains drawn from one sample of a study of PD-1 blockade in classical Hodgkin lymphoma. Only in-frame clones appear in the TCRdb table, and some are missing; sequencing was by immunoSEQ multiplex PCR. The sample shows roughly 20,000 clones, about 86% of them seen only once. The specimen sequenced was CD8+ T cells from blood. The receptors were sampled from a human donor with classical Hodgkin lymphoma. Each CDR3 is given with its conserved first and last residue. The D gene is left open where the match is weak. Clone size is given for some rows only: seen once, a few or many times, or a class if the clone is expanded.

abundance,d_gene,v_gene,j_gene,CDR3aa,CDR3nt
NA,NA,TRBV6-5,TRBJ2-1,CASGPSTWDEQFF,TGTGCCAGCGGACCCTCGACGTGGGACGAGCAGTTCTTC
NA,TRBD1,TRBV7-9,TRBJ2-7,CASSPSTGTGMYEQYF,TGTGCCAGCAGCCCCTCCACCGGGACAGGGATGTACGAGCAGTACTTC
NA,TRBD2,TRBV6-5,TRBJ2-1,CASSLTSGSLDEQFF,TGTGCCAGCAGTTTGACTAGCGGGAGTCTGGATGAGCAGTTCTTC
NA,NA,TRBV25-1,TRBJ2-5,CASSELQETQYF,TGTGCCAGCAGTGAGCTTCAAGAGACCCAGTACTTC
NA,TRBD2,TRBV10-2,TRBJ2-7,CASSKQAGGYEQYF,TGCGCCAGCAGCAAACAAGCGGGAGGTTACGAGCAGTACTTC
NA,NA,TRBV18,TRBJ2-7,CASSPGRNSYEQYF,TGTGCCAGCTCACCGGGACGGAACTCTTACGAGCAGTACTTC
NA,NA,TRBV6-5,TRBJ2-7,CASSNPTEQYF,TGTGCCAGCAGTAACCCAACCGAGCAGTACTTC
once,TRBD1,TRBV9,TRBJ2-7,CASSVAAGGSYEQYF,TGTGCCAGCAGCGTAGCGGCAGGGGGATCCTACGAGCAGTACTTC
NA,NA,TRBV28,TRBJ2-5,CASSPGGTRWETQYF,TGTGCCAGCAGCCCCGGGGGCACCAGGTGGGAGACCCAGTACTTC
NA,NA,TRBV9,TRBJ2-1,CASSVAPARDNEQFF,TGTGCCAGCAGCGTAGCCCCCGCAAGAGACAATGAGCAGTTCTTC
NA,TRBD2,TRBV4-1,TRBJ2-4,CASSRGTSGGGSKNIQYF,TGCGCCAGCAGCCGGGGGACTAGCGGAGGAGGATCCAAAAACATTCAGTACTTC
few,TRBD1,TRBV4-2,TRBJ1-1,CASSQAEGAVEAFF,TGTGCCAGCAGCCAAGCCGAGGGGGCTGTTGAAGCTTTCTTT
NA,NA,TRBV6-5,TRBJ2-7,CASSSEDWPYEQYF,TGTGCCAGCAGTTCCGAGGATTGGCCTTACGAGCAGTACTTC
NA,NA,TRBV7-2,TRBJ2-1,CASSLLLPGTGLNEQFF,TGTGCCAGCAGCCTTCTCCTCCCCGGGACTGGACTCAATGAGCAGTTCTTC
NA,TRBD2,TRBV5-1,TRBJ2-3,CASSLVASGGARSTDTQYF,TGCGCCAGCAGCTTGGTGGCTAGCGGGGGAGCAAGGTCCACAGATACGCAGTATTTT
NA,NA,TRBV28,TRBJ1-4,CASSIRRGRDEKLFF,TGTGCCAGCAGTATTAGAAGGGGTAGAGACGAAAAACTGTTTTTT
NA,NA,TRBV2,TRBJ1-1,CASGAARREAFF,TGTGCCAGCGGCGCGGCACGCAGGGAAGCTTTCTTT
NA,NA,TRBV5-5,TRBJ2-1,CASSLFGVSYNEQFF,TGTGCCAGCAGCTTGTTCGGTGTCTCCTACAATGAGCAGTTCTTC
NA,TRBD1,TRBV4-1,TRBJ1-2,CASSQQGGSEGYTF,TGCGCCAGCAGCCAACAGGGGGGGTCAGAGGGCTACACCTTC
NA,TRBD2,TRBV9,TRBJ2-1,CASSVGLAGEPNNEQFF,TGTGCCAGCAGCGTAGGACTAGCGGGGGAGCCTAACAATGAGCAGTTCTTC
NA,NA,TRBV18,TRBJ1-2,CASSPGGPNYGYTF,TGTGCCAGCTCACCAGGGGGCCCTAACTATGGCTACACCTTC
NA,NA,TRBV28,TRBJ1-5,CASSFSGFSNQPQHF,TGTGCCAGCAGTTTCTCGGGGTTTAGCAATCAGCCCCAGCATTTT
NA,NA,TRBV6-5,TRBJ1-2,CASRPVNDGYTF,TGTGCCAGCAGGCCCGTGAACGATGGCTACACCTTC
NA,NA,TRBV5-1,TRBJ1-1,CASSLQGSEAFF,TGCGCCAGCAGCTTGCAGGGCTCTGAAGCTTTCTTT
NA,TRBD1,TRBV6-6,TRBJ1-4,CASSSGDRVYEKLFF,TGTGCCAGCAGTTCCGGGGACAGGGTATATGAAAAACTGTTTTTT
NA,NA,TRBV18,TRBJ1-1,CASSLEGNRNTEAFF,TGTGCCAGCTCACTCGAAGGGAACCGGAACACTGAAGCTTTCTTT
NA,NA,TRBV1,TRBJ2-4,CTSSHRTPTDVAKNIQYF,TGCACCAGCAGCCACCGTACCCCAACGGACGTAGCCAAAAACATTCAGTACTTC
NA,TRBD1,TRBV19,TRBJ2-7,CASRAGQGSSYEQYF,TGTGCCAGTAGGGCGGGACAGGGTAGCTCCTACGAGCAGTACTTC
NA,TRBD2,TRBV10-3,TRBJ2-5,CAISEGGLAAQETQYF,TGTGCCATCAGTGAGGGGGGACTAGCGGCGCAAGAGACCCAGTACTTC
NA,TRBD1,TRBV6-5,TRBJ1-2,CASSYMTGAGYGYTF,TGTGCCAGCAGTTATATGACAGGGGCGGGCTATGGCTACACCTTC
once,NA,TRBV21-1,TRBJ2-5,CASSKRFWGTQETQYF,TGTGCCAGCAGCAAACGGTTCTGGGGAACCCAAGAGACCCAGTACTTC
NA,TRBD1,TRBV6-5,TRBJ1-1,CASTRTGGTEAFF,TGTGCCAGCACCAGGACAGGGGGCACTGAAGCTTTCTTT
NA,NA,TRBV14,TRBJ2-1,CASSQDLGLLEQFF,TGTGCCAGCAGCCAAGATCTGGGGCTCTTAGAGCAGTTCTTC
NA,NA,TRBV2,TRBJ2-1,CASRGIAQSYNEQFF,TGTGCCAGCAGGGGTATAGCGCAATCCTACAATGAGCAGTTCTTC
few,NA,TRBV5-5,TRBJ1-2,CASSLAPFGPRKNYTF,TGTGCCAGCAGCTTGGCACCTTTCGGACCCAGAAAAAACTACACCTTC
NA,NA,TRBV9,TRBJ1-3,CASSVDSTTGNTIYF,TGTGCCAGCAGCGTGGACAGCACCACTGGAAACACCATATATTTT
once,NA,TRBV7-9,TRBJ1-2,CASSQTGYQDGYTF,TGTGCCAGCAGCCAGACGGGGTATCAGGATGGCTACACCTTC
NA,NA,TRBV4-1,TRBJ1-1,CASSPPRNTEAFF,TGCGCCAGCAGCCCCCCCCGGAACACTGAAGCTTTCTTT
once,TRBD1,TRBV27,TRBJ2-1,CASSIDRGEGEQFF,TGTGCCAGCAGTATCGACAGGGGGGAGGGTGAGCAGTTCTTC
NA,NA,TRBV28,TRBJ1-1,CASSPESWGTEAFF,TGTGCCAGCAGTCCCGAGTCCTGGGGGACTGAAGCTTTCTTT
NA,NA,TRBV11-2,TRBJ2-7,CASSLAPTYEQYF,TGTGCCAGCAGCTTAGCCCCAACCTACGAGCAGTACTTC
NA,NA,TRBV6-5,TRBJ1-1,CASSPAGATEAFF,TGTGCCAGCAGCCCCGCAGGGGCCACTGAAGCTTTCTTT
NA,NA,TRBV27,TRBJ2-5,CASSLEGWGETQYF,TGTGCCAGCAGTTTGGAGGGCTGGGGAGAGACCCAGTACTTC
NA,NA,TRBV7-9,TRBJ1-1,CASSLELGEAFF,TGTGCCAGCAGCTTAGAGTTGGGTGAAGCTTTCTTT
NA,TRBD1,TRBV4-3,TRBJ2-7,CASSQDWTGEPYEQYF,TGCGCCAGCAGCCAAGATTGGACAGGGGAGCCGTACGAGCAGTACTTC
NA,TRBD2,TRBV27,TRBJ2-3,CASSFPGLAGPDTQYF,TGTGCCAGCAGTTTCCCCGGCCTAGCGGGACCAGATACGCAGTATTTT
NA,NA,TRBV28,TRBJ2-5,CASSLAGIPQETQYF,TGTGCCAGCAGTTTGGCAGGGATTCCCCAAGAGACCCAGTACTTC
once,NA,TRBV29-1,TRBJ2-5,CSVAPQRKETQYF,TGCAGCGTCGCACCACAGAGAAAAGAGACCCAGTACTTC
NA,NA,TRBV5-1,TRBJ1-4,CASSSPRGRGANEKLFF,TGCGCCAGCAGCTCCCCGAGGGGCAGAGGGGCTAATGAAAAACTGTTTTTT
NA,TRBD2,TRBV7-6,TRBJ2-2,CASSLSSGGYTGELFF,TGTGCCAGCAGCTTATCTAGCGGGGGGTATACCGGGGAGCTGTTTTTT
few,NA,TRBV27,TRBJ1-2,CASSLSGTTLYGYTF,TGTGCCAGCAGTTTGAGTGGGACGACGTTGTATGGCTACACCTTC
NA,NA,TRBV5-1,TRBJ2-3,CASSFSGFSTDTQYF,TGCGCCAGCAGTTTTTCGGGCTTCTCGACAGATACGCAGTATTTT
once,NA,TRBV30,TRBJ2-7,CAWSSLGYEQYF,TGTGCCTGGAGTAGCCTCGGGTACGAGCAGTACTTC
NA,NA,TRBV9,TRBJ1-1,CASSAPADRTNTEAFF,TGTGCCAGCAGCGCCCCCGCTGACAGGACGAACACTGAAGCTTTCTTT
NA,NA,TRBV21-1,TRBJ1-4,CASSNSDGEKLFF,TGTGCCAGCAGCAATTCAGACGGTGAAAAACTGTTTTTT